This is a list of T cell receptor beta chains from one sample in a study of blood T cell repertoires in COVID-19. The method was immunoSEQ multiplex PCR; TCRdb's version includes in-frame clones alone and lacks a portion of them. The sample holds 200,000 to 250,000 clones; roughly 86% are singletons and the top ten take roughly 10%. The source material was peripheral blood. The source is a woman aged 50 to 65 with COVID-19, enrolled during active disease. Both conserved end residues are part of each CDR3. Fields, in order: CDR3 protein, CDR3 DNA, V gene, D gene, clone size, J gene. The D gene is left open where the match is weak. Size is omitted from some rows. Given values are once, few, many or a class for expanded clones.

CASGDSDSYEQYF | TGTGCCAGCGGGGACTCAGACTCCTACGAGCAGTACTTC | TRBV5-4 | - | - | TRBJ2-7
CASSQDTRAGKETQYF | TGTGCCAGCAGCCAAGATACCAGGGCGGGGAAAGAGACCCAGTACTTC | TRBV3-1/TRBV3-2 | - | - | TRBJ2-5
CATSDLSGNQPQHF | TGTGCCACCAGTGATTTGTCCGGGAATCAGCCCCAGCATTTT | TRBV24-1 | - | - | TRBJ1-5
CATGGRRRNEQFF | TGTGCCACCGGGGGCAGAAGGAGAAATGAGCAGTTCTTC | TRBV15 | - | - | TRBJ2-1
CASSTDSGQPGNTIYF | TGTGCCAGTAGTACTGACTCGGGACAGCCTGGAAACACCATATATTTT | TRBV19 | TRBD1 | - | TRBJ1-3
CASSLVGSGGLTFTDTQYF | TGCGCCAGCAGCTTGGTGGGTAGCGGGGGCCTTACATTCACAGATACGCAGTATTTT | TRBV5-1 | TRBD2 | - | TRBJ2-3
CASGLGQGVSGANVLTF | TGTGCTAGTGGTTTGGGACAGGGGGTCTCTGGGGCCAACGTCCTGACTTTC | TRBV12-5 | TRBD1 | - | TRBJ2-6
CASSPIRGGYTF | TGTGCCAGCTCACCAATTCGGGGTGGCTACACCTTC | TRBV18 | - | once | TRBJ1-2
CASREGQALYQETQYF | TGTGCCAGCAGGGAAGGACAGGCCTTGTACCAAGAGACCCAGTACTTC | TRBV6-1 | TRBD1 | - | TRBJ2-5
CARSLGAGVNTGELFF | TGTGCCAGAAGCTTGGGGGCAGGGGTGAACACCGGGGAGCTGTTTTTT | TRBV5-3 | - | - | TRBJ2-2
CASSLSGYEQYF | TGTGCCAGCAGTTTAAGCGGGTACGAGCAGTACTTC | TRBV6-6 | - | once | TRBJ2-7
CASSLVSGGADTQYF | TGCGCCAGCAGCTTGGTTAGCGGGGGCGCAGATACGCAGTATTTT | TRBV5-1 | TRBD2 | - | TRBJ2-3
CASSPSPGQPQHF | TGTGCCAGCAGCCCGAGCCCCGGTCAGCCCCAGCATTTT | TRBV9 | - | - | TRBJ1-5
CASSFQGRGLGANVLTF | TGTGCCAGCAGTTTTCAGGGGCGGGGGCTAGGGGCCAACGTCCTGACTTTC | TRBV28 | - | - | TRBJ2-6
CASTLRTDFGTEAFF | TGCGCCAGCACCCTACGGACAGACTTTGGTACTGAAGCTTTCTTT | TRBV5-1 | - | - | TRBJ1-1
CASSLRRGDTEAFF | TGTGCCAGCAGTTTACGGCGGGGGGACACTGAAGCTTTCTTT | TRBV27 | - | - | TRBJ1-1
CASSLAGAYTDTQYF | TGTGCCAGCAGCTTAGCGGGGGCCTACACAGATACGCAGTATTTT | TRBV5-4 | TRBD2 | - | TRBJ2-3
CASSPGEGEYEQYF | TGCGCCAGCAGCCCGGGGGAAGGGGAATACGAGCAGTACTTC | TRBV4-1 | - | - | TRBJ2-7
CAISGTRNQPQHF | TGTGCCATCAGTGGGACAAGGAATCAGCCCCAGCATTTT | TRBV10-3 | - | - | TRBJ1-5
CAISGAWGGPDTQYF | TGTGCCATCAGTGGTGCCTGGGGAGGGCCAGATACGCAGTATTTT | TRBV10-3 | TRBD2 | - | TRBJ2-3
CASGRGTSGEGDTQYF | TGTGCTAGTGGTCGCGGGACTAGCGGGGAGGGAGATACGCAGTATTTT | TRBV12-5 | TRBD2 | - | TRBJ2-3
CAWSEGGDGYTF | TGTGCCTGGAGTGAGGGAGGGGACGGCTACACCTTC | TRBV30 | - | - | TRBJ1-2
CASSKGGDTHGGCPRVSYNEQFF | TGTGCCAGCAGCAAAGGTGGGGACACCCATGGGGGTTGTCCACGGGTCTCCTACAATGAGCAGTTCTTC | TRBV21-1 | - | - | TRBJ2-1